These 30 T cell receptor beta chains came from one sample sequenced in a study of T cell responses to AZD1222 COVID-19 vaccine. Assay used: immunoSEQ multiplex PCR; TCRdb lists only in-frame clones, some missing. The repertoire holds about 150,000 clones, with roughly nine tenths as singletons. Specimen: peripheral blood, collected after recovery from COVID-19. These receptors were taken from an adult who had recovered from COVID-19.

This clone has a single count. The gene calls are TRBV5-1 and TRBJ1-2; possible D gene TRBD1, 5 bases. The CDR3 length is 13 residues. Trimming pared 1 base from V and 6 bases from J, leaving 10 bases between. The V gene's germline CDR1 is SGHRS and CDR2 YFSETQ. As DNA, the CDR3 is TGCGCCAGCAGCTTGCAGGGCACCCATGGCTACACCTTC. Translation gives CASSLQGTHGYTF.

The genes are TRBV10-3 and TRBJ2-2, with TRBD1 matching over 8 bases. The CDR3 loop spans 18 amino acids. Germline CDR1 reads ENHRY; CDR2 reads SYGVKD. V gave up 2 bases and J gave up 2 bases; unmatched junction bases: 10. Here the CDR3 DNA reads TGTGCCATCAGTGAGGTATCCCAGGGGGCTCCCAACACCGGGGAGCTGTTTTTT. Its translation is CAISEVSQGAPNTGELFF.

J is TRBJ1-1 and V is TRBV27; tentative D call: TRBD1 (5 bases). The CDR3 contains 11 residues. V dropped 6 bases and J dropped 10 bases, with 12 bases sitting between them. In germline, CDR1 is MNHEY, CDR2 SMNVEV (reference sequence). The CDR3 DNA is TGTGCCAGCAGCGACAGTTCGGTAGCTTTCTTT. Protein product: CASSDSSVAFF.

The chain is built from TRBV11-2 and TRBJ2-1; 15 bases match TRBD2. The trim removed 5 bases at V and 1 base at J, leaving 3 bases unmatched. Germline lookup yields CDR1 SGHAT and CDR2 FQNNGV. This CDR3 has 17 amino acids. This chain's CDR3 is CASSIGTSGGSYNEQFF. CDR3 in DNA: TGTGCCAGCAGCATCGGGACTAGCGGGGGGTCCTACAATGAGCAGTTCTTC. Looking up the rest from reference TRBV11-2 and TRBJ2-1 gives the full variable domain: EAGVAQSPRYKIIEKRQSVAFWCNPISGHATLYWYQQILGQGPKLLIQFQNNGVVDDSQLPKDRFSAERLKGVDSTLKIQPAKLEDSAVYLCASSIGTSGGSYNEQFFGPGTRLTVL.

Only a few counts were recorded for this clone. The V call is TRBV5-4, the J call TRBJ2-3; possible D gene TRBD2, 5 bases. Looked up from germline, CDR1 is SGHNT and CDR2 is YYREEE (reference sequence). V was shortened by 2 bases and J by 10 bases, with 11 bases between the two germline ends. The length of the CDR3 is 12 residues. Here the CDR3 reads CASSFSLGAQYF. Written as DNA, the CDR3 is TGTGCCAGCAGCTTCTCCCTGGGAGCGCAGTATTTT.

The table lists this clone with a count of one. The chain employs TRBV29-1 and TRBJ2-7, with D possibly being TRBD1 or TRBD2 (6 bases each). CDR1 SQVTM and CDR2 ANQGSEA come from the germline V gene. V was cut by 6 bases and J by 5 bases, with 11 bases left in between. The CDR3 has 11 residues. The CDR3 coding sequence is TGCAGCGTCAGGAGGGGGAACGAGCAGTACTTC. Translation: CSVRRGNEQYF.

The CDR3 sequence: CASSSQGLAGRGEQFF. The CDR3 nucleotides read TGTGCCAGCAGCTCGCAGGGACTAGCGGGGCGTGGTGAGCAGTTCTTC. The chain joins TRBV7-7 to TRBJ2-1, with 13 nucleotides matching TRBD2. The junction had 9 bases not matched to a gene; V was cut back by 4 bases and J by 9 bases. The CDR3 covers 16 residues. Germline-derived CDR1 and CDR2 are SSHAT and FNYEAQ (reference sequence).

CDR3 sequence reads: CASSRDRDIANYGYTF. CDR3 nucleotides: TGTGCCAGCAGTCGGGACAGGGACATAGCTAACTATGGCTACACCTTC. This sequence joins TRBV27 and TRBJ1-2, with TRBD1 matching over 9 bases. V shed 5 bases, J shed 0 bases, and the junction held 7 bases outside the gene matches. The CDR3 has 16 residues. The germline CDR1 and CDR2 sequences are MNHEY and SMNVEV (reference sequence).

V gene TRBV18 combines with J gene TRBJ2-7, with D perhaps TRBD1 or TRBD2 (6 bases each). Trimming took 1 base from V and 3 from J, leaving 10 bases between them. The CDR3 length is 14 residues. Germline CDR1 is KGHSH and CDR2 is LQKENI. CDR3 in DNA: TGTGCCAGCTCACCACAGGGGGGTGTCTACGAGCAGTACTTC. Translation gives CASSPQGGVYEQYF.

The CDR3 sequence: CSAREPGELFF. The CDR3 nucleotides read TGCAGTGCTAGAGAACCCGGGGAGCTGTTTTTT. The chain is built from TRBV20-1 and TRBJ2-2; D is ambiguous. The germline V and J ends were trimmed by 0 bases and 6 bases, with 2 bases remaining between them. This CDR3 comprises 11 residues. Per the germline V gene, CDR1 is DFQATT and CDR2 is SNEGSKA (reference sequence).

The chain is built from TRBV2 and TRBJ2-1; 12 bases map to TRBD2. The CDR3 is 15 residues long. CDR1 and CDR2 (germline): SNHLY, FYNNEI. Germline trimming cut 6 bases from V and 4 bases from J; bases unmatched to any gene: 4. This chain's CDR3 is CASSETSGGYNEQFF. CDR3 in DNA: TGTGCCAGCAGCGAGACTAGCGGGGGATACAATGAGCAGTTCTTC. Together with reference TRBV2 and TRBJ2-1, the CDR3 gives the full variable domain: EPEVTQTPSHQVTQMGQEVILRCVPISNHLYFYWYRQILGQKVEFLVSFYNNEISEKSEIFDDQFSVERPDGSNFTLKIRSTKLEDSAMYFCASSETSGGYNEQFFGPGTRLTVL.

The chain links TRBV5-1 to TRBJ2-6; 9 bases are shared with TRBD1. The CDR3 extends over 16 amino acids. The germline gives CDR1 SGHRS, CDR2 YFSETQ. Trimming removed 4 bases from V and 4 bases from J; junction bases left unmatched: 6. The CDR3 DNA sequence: TGCGCCAGCAGCGGCGGGACAGGGAGAGGGGCCAACGTCCTGACTTTC. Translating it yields CASSGGTGRGANVLTF.

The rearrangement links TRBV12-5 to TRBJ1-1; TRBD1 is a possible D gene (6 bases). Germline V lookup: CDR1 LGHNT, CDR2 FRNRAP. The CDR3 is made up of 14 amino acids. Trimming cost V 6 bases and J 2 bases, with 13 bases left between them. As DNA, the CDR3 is TGTGCTAGTGGCCTGGGGGCTTCCAACACTGAAGCTTTCTTT. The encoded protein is CASGLGASNTEAFF. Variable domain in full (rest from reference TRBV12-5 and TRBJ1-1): DARVTQTPRHKVTEMGQEVTMRCQPILGHNTVFWYRQTMMQGLELLAYFRNRAPLDDSGMPKDRFSAEMPDATLATLKIQPSEPRDSAVYFCASGLGASNTEAFFGQGTRLTVV.

The CDR3 nucleotides are TGTGCCAGCAGTTCGAACGGACAGCGCAATCAGCCCCAGCATTTT. This sequence encodes CASSSNGQRNQPQHF. The chain is built from TRBV27 and TRBJ1-5, with D perhaps TRBD1 (6 bases). The CDR3 runs 15 residues. V lost 4 bases, J lost 2 bases, and 12 bases lay in between. Germline values: CDR1 MNHEY, CDR2 SMNVEV (reference sequence).

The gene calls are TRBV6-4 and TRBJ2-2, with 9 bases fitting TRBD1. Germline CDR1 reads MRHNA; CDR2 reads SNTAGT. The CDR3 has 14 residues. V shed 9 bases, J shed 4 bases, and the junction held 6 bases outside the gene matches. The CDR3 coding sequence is TGTGCCAGACCCGGGACAGGGATCACCGGGGAGCTGTTTTTT. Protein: CARPGTGITGELFF.

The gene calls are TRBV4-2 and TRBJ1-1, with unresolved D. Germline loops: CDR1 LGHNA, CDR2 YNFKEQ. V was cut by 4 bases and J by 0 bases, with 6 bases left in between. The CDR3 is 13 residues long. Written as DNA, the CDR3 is TGTGCCAGCAGCCTTTGGATGAACACTGAAGCTTTCTTT. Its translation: CASSLWMNTEAFF.

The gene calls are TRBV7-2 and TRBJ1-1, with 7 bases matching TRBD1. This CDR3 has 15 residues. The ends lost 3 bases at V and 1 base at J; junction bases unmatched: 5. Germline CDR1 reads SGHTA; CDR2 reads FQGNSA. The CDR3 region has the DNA TGTGCCAGCAGCTTGTTAGGACAGGCGAACACTGAAGCTTTCTTT. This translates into CASSLLGQANTEAFF. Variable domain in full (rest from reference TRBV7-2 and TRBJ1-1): GAGVSQSPSNKVTEKGKDVELRCDPISGHTALYWYRQSLGQGLEFLIYFQGNSAPDKSGLPSDRFSAERTGGSVSTLTIQRTQQEDSAVYLCASSLLGQANTEAFFGQGTRLTVV.

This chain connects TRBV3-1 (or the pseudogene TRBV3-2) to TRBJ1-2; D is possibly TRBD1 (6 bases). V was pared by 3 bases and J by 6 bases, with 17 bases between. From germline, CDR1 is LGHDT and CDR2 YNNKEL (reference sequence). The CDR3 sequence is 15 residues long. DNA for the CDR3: TGTGCCAGCAGCCATTTTGAGACAGGCCTTCATGGCTACACCTTC. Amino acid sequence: CASSHFETGLHGYTF.

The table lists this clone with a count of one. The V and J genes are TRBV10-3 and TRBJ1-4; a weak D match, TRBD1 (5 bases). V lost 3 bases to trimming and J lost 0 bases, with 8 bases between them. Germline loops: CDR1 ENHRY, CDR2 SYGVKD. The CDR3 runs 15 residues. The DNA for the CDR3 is TGTGCCATCAGTGATGTGGGGGCAACTAATGAAAAACTGTTTTTT. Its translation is CAISDVGATNEKLFF.

The CDR3 DNA sequence: TGTGCCGGACGGCCGGGACACGTCAACACCGGGGAGCTGTTTTTT. The encoded protein is CAGRPGHVNTGELFF. This chain connects TRBV19 to TRBJ2-2; TRBD1 is a possible D gene (6 bases). The germline CDR1 and CDR2 sequences are LNHDA and SQIVND (reference sequence). Trimming shortened V by 11 bases and J by 2 bases, and 18 bases separated the two germline ends. The length of the CDR3 is 15 residues.

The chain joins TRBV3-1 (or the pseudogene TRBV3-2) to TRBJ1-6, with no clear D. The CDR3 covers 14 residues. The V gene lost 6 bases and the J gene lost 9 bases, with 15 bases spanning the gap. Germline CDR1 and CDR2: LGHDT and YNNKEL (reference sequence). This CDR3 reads CASRPRVGSSPLHF. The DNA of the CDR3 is TGTGCCAGCAGGCCTAGGGTGGGGAGTTCACCCCTCCACTTT.

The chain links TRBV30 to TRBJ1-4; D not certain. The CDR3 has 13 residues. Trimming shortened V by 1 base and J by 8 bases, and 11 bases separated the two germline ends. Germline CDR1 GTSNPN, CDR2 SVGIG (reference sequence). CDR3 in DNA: TGTGCCTGGAGTGCCCCTCCAGGAGAAAAACTGTTTTTT. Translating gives CAWSAPPGEKLFF.

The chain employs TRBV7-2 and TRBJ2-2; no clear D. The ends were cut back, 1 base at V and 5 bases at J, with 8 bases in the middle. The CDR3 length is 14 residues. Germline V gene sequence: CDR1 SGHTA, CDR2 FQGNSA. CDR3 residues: CASSLGPETGELFF. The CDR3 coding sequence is TGTGCCAGCAGCTTAGGTCCCGAAACCGGGGAGCTGTTTTTT.

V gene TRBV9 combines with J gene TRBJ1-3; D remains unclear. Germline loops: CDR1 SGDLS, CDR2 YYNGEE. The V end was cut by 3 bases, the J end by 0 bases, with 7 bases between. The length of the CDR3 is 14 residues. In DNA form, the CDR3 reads TGTGCCAGCAGCGCCCCCGGCTCTGGAAACACCATATATTTT. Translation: CASSAPGSGNTIYF.

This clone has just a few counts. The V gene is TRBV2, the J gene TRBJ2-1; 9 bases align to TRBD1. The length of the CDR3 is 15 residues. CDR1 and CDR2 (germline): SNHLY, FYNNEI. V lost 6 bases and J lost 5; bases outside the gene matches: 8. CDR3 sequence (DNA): TGTGCCAGCAGACCCGGACAGGGGAGTAACAATGAGCAGTTCTTC. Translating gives CASRPGQGSNNEQFF.

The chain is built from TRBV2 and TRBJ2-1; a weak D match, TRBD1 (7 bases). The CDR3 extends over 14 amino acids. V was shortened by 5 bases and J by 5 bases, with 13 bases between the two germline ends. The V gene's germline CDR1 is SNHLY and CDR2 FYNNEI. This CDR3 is CASSTQGGDNEQFF. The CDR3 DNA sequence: TGTGCCAGCAGTACCCAGGGGGGCGACAATGAGCAGTTCTTC. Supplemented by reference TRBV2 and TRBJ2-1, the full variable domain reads EPEVTQTPSHQVTQMGQEVILRCVPISNHLYFYWYRQILGQKVEFLVSFYNNEISEKSEIFDDQFSVERPDGSNFTLKIRSTKLEDSAMYFCASSTQGGDNEQFFGPGTRLTVL.

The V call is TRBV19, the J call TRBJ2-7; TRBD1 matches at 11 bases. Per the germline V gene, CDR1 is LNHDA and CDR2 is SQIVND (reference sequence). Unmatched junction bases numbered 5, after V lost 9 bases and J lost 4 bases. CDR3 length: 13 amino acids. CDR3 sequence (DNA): TGTGCCAGATCCGGGACAGGGGGGTACGAGCAGTACTTC. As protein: CARSGTGGYEQYF.

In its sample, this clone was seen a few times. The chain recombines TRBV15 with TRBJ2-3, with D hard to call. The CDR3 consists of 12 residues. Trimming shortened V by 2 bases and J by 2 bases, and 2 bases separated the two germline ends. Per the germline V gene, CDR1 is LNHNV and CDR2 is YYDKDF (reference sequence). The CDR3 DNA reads TGTGCCACCAGCAGATCCACAGATACGCAGTATTTT. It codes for CATSRSTDTQYF.

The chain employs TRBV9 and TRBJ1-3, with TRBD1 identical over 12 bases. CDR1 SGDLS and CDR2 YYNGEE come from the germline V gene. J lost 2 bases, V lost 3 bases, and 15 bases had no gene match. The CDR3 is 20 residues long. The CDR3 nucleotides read TGTGCCAGCAGCGACCGAGGAGGGACAGGGGGCTCCTGGACTGGAAACACCATATATTTT. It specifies CASSDRGGTGGSWTGNTIYF.

For the CDR3, the DNA is TGTGCCAGCAGCTCGAGTTCGGGGCTAGCCAAAAACATTCAGTACTTC. Residues: CASSSSSGLAKNIQYF. This chain joins TRBV5-4 and TRBJ2-4; TRBD1 or TRBD2 may be the D gene (5 bases each). CDR3 length: 16 amino acids. Germline CDR1 and CDR2: SGHNT and YYREEE (reference sequence). V lost 3 bases, J lost 0 bases, and 13 bases lay in between. The entire variable domain, with the rest obtained from reference TRBV5-4 and TRBJ2-4, is as follows: ETGVTQSPTHLIKTRGQQVTLRCSSQSGHNTVSWYQQALGQGPQFIFQYYREEENGRGNFPPRFSGLQFPNYSSELNVNALELDDSALYLCASSSSSGLAKNIQYFGAGTRLSVL.